The 20 T cell receptor beta chains reported below all come from one sample, sequenced in a study of blood T cells in healthy people across ages (dated by TCRdb to between 2015 and 2017). Library preparation used 5' RACE. Sequencing relied on an Illumina HiSeq 2500. A second PCR of roughly 6 to 11 cycles was run with a J-beta primer mix and a sample-barcoded 5' primer. TCRdb trimmed the raw reads at Q25, called clones with MiXCR and kept productive beta chains. All rows with the same CDR3 protein become a single entry with the most common DNA and genes. The sample contains some 730,000 distinct CDR3 sequences, about a fifth of them found a single time. Together, the top ten hold around a fifth of the sample. Sequencing was carried out using blood. Receptors were obtained from a man in his sixties or seventies in good health.

This clonotype was seen only a few times. The rearrangement uses TRBV15 and TRBJ2-5; 9 bases are a match to TRBD2. The DNA matches TRBJ2-1 better at its end, which makes the J call doubtful. The CDR3 length is 15 residues. CDR1 and CDR2 from the germline V gene are LNHNV and YYDKDF (reference sequence). CDR3 region: CATSRDLSGSYEQFF. In DNA form, the CDR3 reads TGTGCCACCAGCAGAGATCTTAGCGGGAGCTATGAGCAGTTCTTC.

The rearrangement joins TRBV29-1 to TRBJ2-2; a possible D gene is TRBD2 (5 bases). CDR1 SQVTM and CDR2 ANQGSEA come from the germline V gene. This CDR3 spans 14 amino acids. V was trimmed by 6 bases and J by 2 bases, leaving 13 bases between them. Here the CDR3 reads CSVRPGLNTGELFF. CDR3 nucleotide sequence: TGCAGCGTCCGCCCGGGGTTAAACACCGGGGAGCTGTTTTTT.

Turning to this clonotype: Germline is not matched at one junction end, which may reflect a read error. V gene TRBV20-1 combines with J gene TRBJ1-2; 7 bases are shared with TRBD1. CDR3 length equals 13 residues. Germline V gene data show CDR1 as DFQATT and CDR2 as SNEGSKA (reference sequence). As DNA, the CDR3 is TGCAGTGCTAGAGACTCGGACAGGAATGGCTACCCCTTC. Amino acids: CSARDSDRNGYPF.

This clonotype has more than one count but fewer than ten. The V and J genes are TRBV3-1 and TRBJ1-2; TRBD1 is a possible D gene (5 bases). From germline, CDR1 is LGHDT and CDR2 YNNKEL (reference sequence). Trimming left V 0 bases short and J 8 bases short, with 16 bases between. The CDR3 is made up of 15 amino acids. CDR3 residues: CASSQDWAGTAGYTF. The CDR3, as DNA: TGTGCCAGCAGCCAAGATTGGGCGGGGACGGCCGGCTACACCTTC. The full variable domain, its missing parts supplied by reference TRBV3-1 and TRBJ1-2, is DTAVSQTPKYLVTQMGNDKSIKCEQNLGHDTMYWYKQDSKKFLKIMFSYNNKELIINETVPNRFSPKSPDKAHLNLHINSLELGDSAVYFCASSQDWAGTAGYTFGSGTRLTVV.

This clonotype was recorded a few times. This chain connects TRBV3-1 to TRBJ2-5; weak D call: TRBD2 (7 bases). Germline V gene sequence: CDR1 LGHDT, CDR2 YNNKEL (reference sequence). This CDR3 contains 15 residues. The V and J ends lost 2 bases and 4 bases respectively, with 14 bases between them. The CDR3 region has the DNA TGTGCCAGCAGCCAAAACTCGGGGGGCCCAGAGACCCAGTACTTC. Amino acid sequence: CASSQNSGGPETQYF.

The V and J genes are TRBV20-1 and TRBJ1-2; D unclear. This CDR3 region has 15 residues. Germline loops: CDR1 DFQATT, CDR2 SNEGSKA (reference sequence). With 3 bases removed from V and 5 bases from J, the gap between germline ends came to 19 bases. The CDR3 loop reads CSARDGSGLIYGYTF. The CDR3 DNA follows: TGCAGTGCTAGGGACGGTAGCGGGCTAATATATGGCTACACCTTC.

This clonotype was seen a few times. CDR3 DNA: TGCAGTGCTGCCTCCGGGGAGCCCCAGCATTTT. Its translation: CSAASGEPQHF. This chain uses TRBV20-1 with TRBJ1-5, with D unclear. The germline gives CDR1 DFQATT, CDR2 SNEGSKA (reference sequence). Deletions cut 5 bases from V and 8 bases from J, with 10 bases between. CDR3 length equals 11 residues.

V usage is TRBV7-9 and J usage is TRBJ1-1; 8 bases are a match to TRBD1. V lost 3 bases to trimming and J lost 3 bases; unmatched junction nucleotides: 9. This CDR3 is built from 16 residues. Germline assignment: CDR1 SEHNR and CDR2 FQNEAQ (reference sequence). DNA of the CDR3: TGTGCCAGCAGCTTGGACAGGGTGTTAGGCGACACTGAAGCTTTCTTT. Protein product: CASSLDRVLGDTEAFF.

This clonotype was detected ten times or more. The V gene is TRBV11-1, the J gene TRBJ2-1; 7 bases map to TRBD2. Germline CDR1 is SGHAT and CDR2 is FQDESV (reference sequence). CDR3 length: 13 residues. Losses at the gene ends were 4 bases for V and 8 bases for J; bases not matched to a gene: 5. The CDR3 region is CASSSTSRDEQFF. In DNA form, the CDR3 reads TGTGCCAGCAGCTCGACTAGCAGGGATGAGCAGTTCTTC.

Only a few counts were recorded for this clonotype. This chain uses TRBV5-1 with TRBJ2-3, with D possibly matching TRBD2 (7 bases). The germline CDR1 and CDR2 sequences are SGHRS and YFSETQ. The CDR3 is 17 residues long. V lost 0 bases and J 4 bases, leaving 18 bases between the germline ends. CDR3 amino acids: CASSLVIRGAGADTQYF. In DNA form, the CDR3 reads TGCGCCAGCAGCTTGGTTATTCGGGGGGCTGGCGCAGATACGCAGTATTTT.

V usage is TRBV12-3 or TRBV12-4 and J usage is TRBJ1-2, with D perhaps matching TRBD1 (5 bases). Trimming shortened V by 6 bases and J by 8 bases, and 19 bases separated the two germline ends. The CDR3 is made up of 14 amino acids. CDR3: CASSRETVGLGYTF. The CDR3 DNA follows: TGTGCCAGCAGCAGAGAAACGGTGGGGCTGGGCTACACCTTC.

There are many counts of this clonotype. This chain links TRBV11-1 with TRBJ2-1; a weak D match, TRBD2 (5 bases). V was clipped by 3 bases and J by 7 bases, with 13 bases between them. CDR3 length equals 14 residues. The germline CDR1 and CDR2 sequences are SGHAT and FQDESV (reference sequence). The CDR3 bases are TGTGCCAGCAGCTTGGGCGGGCCCTCGAATGAGCAGTTCTTC. The encoded protein is CASSLGGPSNEQFF.

The gene calls are TRBV5-1 and TRBJ2-3; 9 bases fit TRBD1. CDR1 SGHRS and CDR2 YFSETQ come from the germline V gene. The V gene end was trimmed by 1 base and the J gene end by 4 bases; junction bases not matched to a gene: 7. This CDR3 spans 16 amino acids. The CDR3 DNA reads as TGCGCCAGCAGCTTGCAAGGGACAGGGACAGCAGATACGCAGTATTTT. This encodes CASSLQGTGTADTQYF. Using reference TRBV5-1 and TRBJ2-3 for the parts outside the CDR3, the full variable domain is KAGVTQTPRYLIKTRGQQVTLSCSPISGHRSVSWYQQTPGQGLQFLFEYFSETQRNKGNFPGRFSGRQFSNSRSEMNVSTLELGDSALYLCASSLQGTGTADTQYFGPGTRLTVL.

This clonotype was recorded a few times. CDR3 sequence: CASSLMPEGNTEAFF. The CDR3, as DNA: TGCGCCAGCAGCCTTATGCCTGAGGGGAACACTGAAGCTTTCTTT. This chain joins TRBV5-1 and TRBJ1-1; D is ambiguous. This CDR3 has 15 amino acids. The germline gives CDR1 SGHRS, CDR2 YFSETQ. Deletions cut 4 bases from V and 1 base from J, with 14 bases between.

This clonotype came up a few times. The chain carries TRBV10-2 and TRBJ1-4; D remains ambiguous. The germline gives CDR1 WSHSY, CDR2 SAAADI. The ends were cut back, 0 bases at V and 14 bases at J, with 16 bases in the middle. The CDR3 covers 14 residues. This CDR3 reads CASSESGGGRRLFF. The CDR3 DNA sequence: TGCGCCAGCAGTGAGTCGGGAGGAGGTCGGAGGCTGTTTTTT.

This clonotype was seen many times. The CDR3 DNA follows: TGTGCCAGCAGCGTAGATGATAGAGATACGCAGTATTTT. Translated, it gives CASSVDDRDTQYF. This chain connects TRBV9 to TRBJ2-3; D gene unclear. V lost 0 bases, J lost 5 bases, and 7 bases lay in between. Germline loops: CDR1 SGDLS, CDR2 YYNGEE. This CDR3 comprises 13 residues. Combining the CDR3 with reference TRBV9 and TRBJ2-3 gives the whole variable domain DSGVTQTPKHLITATGQRVTLRCSPRSGDLSVYWYQQSLDQGLQFLIQYYNGEERAKGNILERFSAQQFPDLHSELNLSSLELGDSALYFCASSVDDRDTQYFGPGTRLTVL.

The chain has TRBV4-3 and TRBJ2-6; a weak D match, TRBD1 (5 bases). The germline V gene has CDR1 LGHNA and CDR2 YSLEER. Trimming cost V 6 bases and J 2 bases, with 17 bases left between them. CDR3 size: 17 residues. The CDR3 region has the DNA TGCGCCAGCAGTCGAAGGGGCGATACCACTGGGGCCAACGTCCTGACTTTC. Translated, it gives CASSRRGDTTGANVLTF.

This clonotype appeared a few times. The gene calls are TRBV9 and TRBJ1-5, with D perhaps TRBD1 (6 bases). Deletions cut 5 bases from V and 0 bases from J, with 12 bases between. In germline, CDR1 is SGDLS, CDR2 YYNGEE. The CDR3 length is 15 residues. The CDR3 is CASSPGGLSNQPQHF. The CDR3 coding sequence is TGTGCCAGCAGTCCCGGGGGCCTTAGCAATCAGCCCCAGCATTTT. Looking up the rest from reference TRBV9 and TRBJ1-5 gives the full variable domain: DSGVTQTPKHLITATGQRVTLRCSPRSGDLSVYWYQQSLDQGLQFLIQYYNGEERAKGNILERFSAQQFPDLHSELNLSSLELGDSALYFCASSPGGLSNQPQHFGDGTRLSIL.

This clonotype was counted only a few times. This chain joins TRBV7-2 and TRBJ1-2, with D possibly being TRBD1 (5 bases). The germline gives CDR1 SGHTA, CDR2 FQGNSA. Trimming cost V 5 bases and J 8 bases, with 18 bases left between them. The CDR3 is 14 residues long. CDR3 sequence: CASSHPGNYKGYTF. The CDR3, as DNA: TGTGCCAGCAGCCACCCAGGGAATTATAAGGGCTACACCTTC.

This clonotype was observed a few times. The rearrangement uses TRBV12-3 or TRBV12-4 and TRBJ2-3; the match to TRBD1 covers 12 bases. The V and J ends lost 7 bases and 3 bases, in that order; junction bases with no gene match: 8. The CDR3 contains 16 residues. The CDR3 is CASNRGTGGRTDTQYF. The CDR3 DNA sequence: TGTGCCAGCAACCGAGGGACAGGGGGCCGGACAGATACGCAGTATTTT.